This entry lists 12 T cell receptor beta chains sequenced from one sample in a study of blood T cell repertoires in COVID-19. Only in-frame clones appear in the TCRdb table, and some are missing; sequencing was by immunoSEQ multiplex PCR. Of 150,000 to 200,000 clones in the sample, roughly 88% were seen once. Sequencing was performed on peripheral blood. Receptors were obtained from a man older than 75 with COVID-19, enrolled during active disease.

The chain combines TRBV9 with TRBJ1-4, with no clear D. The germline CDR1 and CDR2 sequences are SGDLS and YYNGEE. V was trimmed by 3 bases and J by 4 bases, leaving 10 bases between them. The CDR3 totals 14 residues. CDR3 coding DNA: TGTGCCAGCAGCGAAGGTGGAGTTAATGAAAAACTGTTTTTT. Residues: CASSEGGVNEKLFF.

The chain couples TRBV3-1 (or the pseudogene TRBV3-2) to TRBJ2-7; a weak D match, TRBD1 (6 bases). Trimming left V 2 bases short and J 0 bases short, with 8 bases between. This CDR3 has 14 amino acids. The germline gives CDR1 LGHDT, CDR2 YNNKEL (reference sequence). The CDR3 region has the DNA TGTGCCAGCAGCCAAAGGGGGAGCTCCTACGAGCAGTACTTC. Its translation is CASSQRGSSYEQYF.

CDR3 amino acids: CASTYGRGSTDTQYF. In DNA form, the CDR3 reads TGTGCCAGTACCTATGGGCGGGGGAGCACAGATACGCAGTATTTT. This chain connects TRBV19 to TRBJ2-3; TRBD2 matches 7 bases. Germline trimming cut 7 bases from V and 0 bases from J; bases unmatched to any gene: 7. Germline values: CDR1 LNHDA, CDR2 SQIVND (reference sequence). The CDR3 totals 15 residues.

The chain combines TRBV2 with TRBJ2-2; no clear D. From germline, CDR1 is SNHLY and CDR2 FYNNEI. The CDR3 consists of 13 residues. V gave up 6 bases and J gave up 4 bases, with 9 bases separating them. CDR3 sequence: CASRDSGTGELFF. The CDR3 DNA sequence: TGTGCCAGCAGAGACTCGGGCACCGGGGAGCTGTTTTTT.

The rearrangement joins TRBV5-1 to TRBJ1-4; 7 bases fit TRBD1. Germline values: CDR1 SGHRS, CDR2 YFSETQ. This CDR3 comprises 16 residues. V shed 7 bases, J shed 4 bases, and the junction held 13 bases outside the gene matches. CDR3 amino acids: CASSASQGQINEKLFF. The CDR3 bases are TGCGCCAGCTCAGCTTCCCAGGGACAGATTAATGAAAAACTGTTTTTT.

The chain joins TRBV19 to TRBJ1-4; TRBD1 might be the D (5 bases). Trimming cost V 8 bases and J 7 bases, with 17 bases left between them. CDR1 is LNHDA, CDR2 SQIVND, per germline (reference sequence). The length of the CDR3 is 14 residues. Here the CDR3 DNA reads TGTGCCAGTTCCGACCAGGGAATCGGTGAAAAACTGTTTTTT. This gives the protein CASSDQGIGEKLFF.

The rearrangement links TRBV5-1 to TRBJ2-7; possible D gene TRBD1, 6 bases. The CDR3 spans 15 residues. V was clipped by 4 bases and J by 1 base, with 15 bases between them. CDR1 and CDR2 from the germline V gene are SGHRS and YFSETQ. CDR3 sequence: CASSVIGQPSYEQYF. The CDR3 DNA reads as TGCGCCAGCAGCGTGATAGGACAGCCGTCCTACGAGCAGTACTTC.

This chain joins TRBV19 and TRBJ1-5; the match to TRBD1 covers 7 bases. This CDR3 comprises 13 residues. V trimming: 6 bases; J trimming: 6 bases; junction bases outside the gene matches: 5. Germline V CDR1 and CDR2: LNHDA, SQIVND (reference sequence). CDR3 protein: CASRSTGAQPQHF. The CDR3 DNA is TGTGCCAGTAGATCCACAGGGGCTCAGCCCCAGCATTTT.

In DNA form, the CDR3 reads TGTGCCAGCTCACTTAGCGCGGCGGGAACCTACGAGCAGTACTTC. As protein: CASSLSAAGTYEQYF. V gene TRBV18 combines with J gene TRBJ2-7, with D possibly matching TRBD2 (6 bases). Germline V gene data show CDR1 as KGHSH and CDR2 as LQKENI. This CDR3 has 15 residues. V lost 4 bases and J lost 2, with 15 bases in between.

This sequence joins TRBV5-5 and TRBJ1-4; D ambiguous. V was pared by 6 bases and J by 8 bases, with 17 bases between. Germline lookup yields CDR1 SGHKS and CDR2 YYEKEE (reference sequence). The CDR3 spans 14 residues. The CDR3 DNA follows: TGTGCCAGCACCAAGTTCCGAGGGAACGAAAAACTGTTTTTT. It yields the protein CASTKFRGNEKLFF.

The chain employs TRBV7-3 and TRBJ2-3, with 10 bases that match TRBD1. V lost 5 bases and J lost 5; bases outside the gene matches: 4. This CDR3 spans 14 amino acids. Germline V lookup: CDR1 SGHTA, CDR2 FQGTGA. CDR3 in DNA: TGTGCCAGCAGCCCCGACAGGGGGCAAGATACGCAGTATTTT. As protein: CASSPDRGQDTQYF.

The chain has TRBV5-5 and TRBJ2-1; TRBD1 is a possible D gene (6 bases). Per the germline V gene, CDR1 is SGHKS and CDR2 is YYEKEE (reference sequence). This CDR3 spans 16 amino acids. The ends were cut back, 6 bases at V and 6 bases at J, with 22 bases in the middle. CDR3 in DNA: TGTGCCAGCAACCGGCGGAGCCAGGGGCTTTCCAATGAGCAGTTCTTC. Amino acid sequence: CASNRRSQGLSNEQFF.